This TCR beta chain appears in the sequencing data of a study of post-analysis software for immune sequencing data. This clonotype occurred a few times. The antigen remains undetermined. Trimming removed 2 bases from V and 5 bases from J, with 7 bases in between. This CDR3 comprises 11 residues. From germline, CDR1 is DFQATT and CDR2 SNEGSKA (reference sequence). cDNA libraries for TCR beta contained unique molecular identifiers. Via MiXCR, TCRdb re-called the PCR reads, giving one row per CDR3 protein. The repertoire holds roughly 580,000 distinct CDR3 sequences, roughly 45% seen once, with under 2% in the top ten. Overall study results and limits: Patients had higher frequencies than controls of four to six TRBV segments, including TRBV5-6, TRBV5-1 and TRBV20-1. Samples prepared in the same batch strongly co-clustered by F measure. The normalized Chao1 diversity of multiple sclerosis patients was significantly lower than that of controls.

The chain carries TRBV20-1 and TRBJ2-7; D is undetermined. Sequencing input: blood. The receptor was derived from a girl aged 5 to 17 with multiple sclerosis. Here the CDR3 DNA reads TGCAGTGCTAGAAAGGATGACGAGCAGTACTTC. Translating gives CSARKDDEQYF.